Below are 8 T cell receptor beta chains sequenced from a single sample in a study of OX40 agonist ivuxolimab in advanced cancers. TCRdb's copy holds only in-frame clones and misses some; the assay was immunoSEQ multiplex PCR. The data contain some 70,000 clones, about 85% of them singletons. The material was CD4+ or CD8+ T cells sorted from blood, obtained in a trial of the OX40 agonist ivuxolimab. The receptors here all came from an adult with an advanced solid tumor such as melanoma, head and neck, liver or kidney cancer.

This clone was counted a single time. V is TRBV5-1 and J is TRBJ2-5, with 8 nucleotides matching TRBD2. The germline gives CDR1 SGHRS, CDR2 YFSETQ. This CDR3 has 16 amino acids. V shed 1 base, J shed 0 bases, and the junction held 5 bases outside the gene matches. CDR3 sequence (DNA): TGCGCCAGCAGCTTGTGGGCGGGGGGCAACCAAGAGACCCAGTACTTC. This sequence encodes CASSLWAGGNQETQYF.

This chain connects TRBV6-1 to TRBJ1-5; no definite D call. The CDR3 totals 13 residues. Trimming cost V 5 bases and J 7 bases, with 12 bases left between them. Germline V lookup: CDR1 MNHNS, CDR2 SASEGT. The CDR3 protein is CASSTDGEQPQHF. CDR3 DNA sequence: TGTGCCAGCAGTACCGACGGGGAACAGCCCCAGCATTTT.

This clone was observed a few times. This chain joins TRBV5-4 and TRBJ2-3, with a tentative D call TRBD2 (6 bases). Looked up from germline, CDR1 is SGHNT and CDR2 is YYREEE (reference sequence). Trimming took off 1 base at V and 3 bases at J, with 9 bases between the two ends. The CDR3 consists of 14 residues. CDR3 bases: TGTGCCAGCAGCTTGATTGGGGGGACAGATACGCAGTATTTT. Its translation is CASSLIGGTDTQYF. Based on the CDR3 plus reference TRBV5-4 and TRBJ2-3, the full variable domain is ETGVTQSPTHLIKTRGQQVTLRCSSQSGHNTVSWYQQALGQGPQFIFQYYREEENGRGNFPPRFSGLQFPNYSSELNVNALELDDSALYLCASSLIGGTDTQYFGPGTRLTVL.

CDR3 sequence: CASSLVAATNEKLFF. CDR3 coding DNA: TGCGCCAGCAGCTTGGTGGCGGCAACTAATGAAAAACTGTTTTTT. The rearrangement uses TRBV5-1 and TRBJ1-4; unclear D gene. Germline assignment: CDR1 SGHRS and CDR2 YFSETQ. The V end lost 0 bases, the J end lost 0 bases, and 6 bases lay between the germline ends. The CDR3 has 15 amino acids.

The chain carries TRBV18 and TRBJ2-5; the D gene is possibly TRBD1 (6 bases). Germline assignment: CDR1 KGHSH and CDR2 LQKENI. The CDR3 consists of 15 residues. The germline V and J ends were trimmed by 3 bases and 2 bases, with 13 bases remaining between them. The CDR3 is CASSPQQGAQETQYF. The CDR3 coding sequence is TGTGCCAGCTCACCGCAACAGGGTGCTCAAGAGACCCAGTACTTC.

The chain links TRBV15 to TRBJ2-1, with D unresolved. V lost 0 bases and J 0 bases, leaving 9 bases between the germline ends. This CDR3 spans 16 amino acids. CDR1 LNHNV and CDR2 YYDKDF come from the germline V gene (reference sequence). This CDR3 is CATSRDLSPSYNEQFF. In DNA, the CDR3 is TGTGCCACCAGCAGAGATCTAAGCCCCTCCTACAATGAGCAGTTCTTC. The full variable domain, in which reference TRBV15 and TRBJ2-1 provide the parts outside the CDR3, is DAMVIQNPRYQVTQFGKPVTLSCSQTLNHNVMYWYQQKSSQAPKLLFHYYDKDFNNEADTPDNFQSRRPNTSFCFLDIRSPGLGDTAMYLCATSRDLSPSYNEQFFGPGTRLTVL.

This clone was counted once. The rearrangement joins TRBV6-1 to TRBJ1-1, with D perhaps matching TRBD1 (5 bases). The CDR3 is 14 residues long. Trimming removed 1 base at V and 4 bases at J, with 10 bases between. Germline assignment: CDR1 MNHNS and CDR2 SASEGT. DNA for the CDR3: TGTGCCAGCAGTGAAGAGGAGGGGAGCACTGAAGCTTTCTTT. It translates to CASSEEEGSTEAFF.

This chain connects TRBV5-8 to TRBJ2-3; D may be TRBD1 or TRBD2 (6 bases each). The germline V gene has CDR1 SGHTS and CDR2 YDEGEE. V was clipped by 4 bases and J by 3 bases, with 12 bases between them. This CDR3 is 14 amino acids long. This CDR3 is CASSPTGATDTQYF. The CDR3 nucleotides read TGTGCCAGCAGCCCGACGGGGGCAACAGATACGCAGTATTTT.